The 8 T cell receptor beta chains below come from one sample, sequenced in a study of T cell clonality in common variable immunodeficiency. This table comes from immunoSEQ multiplex PCR, and its TCRdb copy is limited to in-frame clones, with some not included. Observed in the sample are around 50,000 clones, none of them singletons. Sequences were obtained from peripheral blood mononuclear cells. The receptors originated from a person aged 18-70 years in good health.

This clone was counted only a few times. The read terminates 3 residues ahead of where the CDR3 ends, so the germline J gene completes it. This chain links TRBV7-9 with TRBJ1-2; D unresolved. Germline CDR1 reads SEHNR; CDR2 reads FQNEAQ (reference sequence). The CDR3 length is 13 residues. CDR3 loop: CASSLGGSYDYTF. Incomplete CDR3 DNA: TGTGCCAGCAGCTTAGGAGGGTCCTACGAC.

This clone was seen ten or more times. Read sequence stops 3 residues before the CDR3 end, and the germline J gene provides the missing end. The rearrangement links TRBV2 to TRBJ1-1; D is perhaps TRBD1 (6 bases). CDR3 length: 15 residues. The germline CDR1 and CDR2 sequences are SNHLY and FYNNEI. Incomplete CDR3 DNA: TGTGCCAGCAGTCCCCGAAGGTTGGGGGCAAGGGGT. Its protein is CASSPRRLGARG. The full CDR3 reads CASSPRRLGARGAFF.

This clone was seen ten or more times. The read ends 3 residues early relative to the CDR3; the germline J gene fills the gap. The genes are TRBV20-1 and TRBJ2-4; a possible D gene is TRBD2 (8 bases). The CDR3 consists of 12 residues. Germline assignment: CDR1 DFQATT and CDR2 SNEGSKA (reference sequence). The CDR3 sequence is CSAKGAGRGQYF. CDR3 DNA (partial): TGCAGTGCCAAGGGGGCCGGGAGGGGT.

This clone came up many times. The chain's CDR3 is CASSPGTSGGRAYEQYF. The DNA read from the CDR3 is TGTGCCAGCAGTCCTGGGACTAGCGGGGGGCGGGCCTACGAG. This chain uses TRBV12-3 or TRBV12-4 with TRBJ2-7; TRBD2 matches 15 bases. The CDR3 goes on 3 residues after the read ends, and that part is filled in from the germline J gene. The CDR3 length is 17 residues. After removal of 5 bases from V and 2 bases from J, the junction contained 7 bases not matched to a gene.

As to this clone: This likely came from a read error, as a far larger clone is one base away. The sequence runs out 3 residues before the end of the CDR3; the remainder is reconstructed from the germline J gene. This rearrangement joins TRBV19 to TRBJ2-3; 11 bases map to TRBD2. Germline V CDR1 and CDR2: LNHDA, SQIVND (reference sequence). The CDR3 is 16 residues long. Trimming cost V 10 bases and J 4 bases; bases outside gene matches: 13. The DNA read from the CDR3 is TGTGCCACTACCACAATAGCGGGGGGGTACGCAGATACG. Amino acids: CATTTIAGGYADT. The entire CDR3 protein reads CATTTIAGGYADTQYF. The full variable domain, completed using reference TRBV19 and TRBJ2-3, is DGGITQSPKYLFRKEGQNVTLSCEQNLNHDAMYWYRQDPGQGLRLIYYSQIVNDFQKGDIAEGYSVSREKKESFPLTVTSAQKNPTAFYLCATTTIAGGYADTQYFGPGTRLTVL.

There are many counts of this clone. The sequenced fragment ends 3 residues before the CDR3 boundary, so the rest is inferred from the germline J gene. This chain uses TRBV10-3 with TRBJ2-3; D is possibly TRBD2 (7 bases). There are 16 residues in the CDR3. Germline CDR1 reads ENHRY; CDR2 reads SYGVKD. V gave up 4 bases and J gave up 1 base, with 15 bases separating them. The CDR3 protein is CAISGAQGRGTDTQYF. The covered CDR3 bases are TGTGCCATCAGTGGAGCTCAGGGGAGGGGCACAGATACG.

There are many counts of this clone. The read is 3 residues too short to cover the CDR3 end, so that end is filled in from the germline J gene. The chain carries TRBV6-2 or TRBV6-3 and TRBJ1-6; weak D call: TRBD1 (6 bases). Trimming removed 7 bases at V and 8 bases at J, with 18 bases between. The V gene's germline CDR1 is MNHEY and CDR2 SVGEGT. This CDR3 is 15 amino acids long. The CDR3 here is CASTPSDSSDSPLHF. The CDR3 bases that were read are TGTGCCAGCACCCCTTCGGACAGCTCCGATTCACCC.

The sample holds many counts of this clone. With the read ending 3 residues before the CDR3 end, the germline J gene is used to fill in that end. This chain links TRBV14 with TRBJ1-4; weak D call: TRBD1 (5 bases). The CDR3 extends over 14 amino acids. Trimming cost V 5 bases and J 4 bases, with 11 bases left between them. CDR1 SGHDN and CDR2 FVKESK come from the germline V gene. The covered CDR3 bases are TGTGCCAGCAGCTCCCCCGGGGGTAATGAAAAA. Translating gives CASSSPGGNEK. The whole CDR3 region reads CASSSPGGNEKLFF. Variable domain in full (rest from reference TRBV14 and TRBJ1-4): EAGVTQFPSHSVIEKGQTVTLRCDPISGHDNLYWYRRVMGKEIKFLLHFVKESKQDESGMPNNRFLAERTGGTYSTLKVQPAELEDSGVYFCASSSPGGNEKLFFGSGTQLSVL.